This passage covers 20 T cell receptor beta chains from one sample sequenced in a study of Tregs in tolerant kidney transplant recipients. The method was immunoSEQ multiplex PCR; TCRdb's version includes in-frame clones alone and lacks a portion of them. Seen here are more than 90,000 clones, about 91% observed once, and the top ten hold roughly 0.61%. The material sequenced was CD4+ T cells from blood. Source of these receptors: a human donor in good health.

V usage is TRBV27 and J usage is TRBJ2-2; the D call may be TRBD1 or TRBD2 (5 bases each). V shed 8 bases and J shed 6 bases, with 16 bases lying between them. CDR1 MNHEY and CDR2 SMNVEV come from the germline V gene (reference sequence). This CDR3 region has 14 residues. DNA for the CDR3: TGTGCCAGCTCCGGGACCGGGATAGCCGGGGAGCTGTTTTTT. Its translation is CASSGTGIAGELFF.

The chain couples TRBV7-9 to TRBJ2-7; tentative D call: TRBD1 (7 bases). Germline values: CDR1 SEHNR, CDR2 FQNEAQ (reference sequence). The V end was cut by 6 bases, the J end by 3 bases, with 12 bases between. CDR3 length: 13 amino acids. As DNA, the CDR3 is TGTGCCAGCAGGGGGCAGGGGGGCTACGAGCAGTACTTC. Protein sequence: CASRGQGGYEQYF.

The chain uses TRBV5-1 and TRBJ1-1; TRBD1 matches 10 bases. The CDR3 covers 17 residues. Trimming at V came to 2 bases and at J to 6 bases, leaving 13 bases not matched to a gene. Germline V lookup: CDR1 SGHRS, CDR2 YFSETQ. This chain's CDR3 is CASSFGDRGLSSAEAFF. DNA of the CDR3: TGCGCCAGCAGCTTTGGGGACAGGGGACTGTCAAGCGCTGAAGCTTTCTTT.

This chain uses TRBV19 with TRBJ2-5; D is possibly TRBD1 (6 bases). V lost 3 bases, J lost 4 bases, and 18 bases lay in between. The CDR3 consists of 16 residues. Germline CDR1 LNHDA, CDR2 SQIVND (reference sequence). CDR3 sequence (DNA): TGTGCCAGTAGTATGACAGGTCAAATCAGGGGAGAGACCCAGTACTTC. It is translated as CASSMTGQIRGETQYF.

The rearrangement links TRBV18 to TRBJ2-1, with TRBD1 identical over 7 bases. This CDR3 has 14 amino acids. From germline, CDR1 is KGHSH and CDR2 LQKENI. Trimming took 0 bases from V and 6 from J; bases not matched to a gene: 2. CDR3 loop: CASSPPQGVNEQFF. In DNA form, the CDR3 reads TGTGCCAGCTCACCACCCCAGGGGGTCAATGAGCAGTTCTTC.

The CDR3, as DNA: TGCGCCAGCAGCCCCAGGGCAGTCTACTATAATTCACCCCTCCACTTT. Its translation: CASSPRAVYYNSPLHF. The chain employs TRBV5-1 and TRBJ1-6, with a tentative D call TRBD1 (5 bases). CDR1 is SGHRS and CDR2 is YFSETQ in the germline V gene. The CDR3 is 16 amino acids. Trimming cost V 4 bases and J 3 bases, with 14 bases left between them.

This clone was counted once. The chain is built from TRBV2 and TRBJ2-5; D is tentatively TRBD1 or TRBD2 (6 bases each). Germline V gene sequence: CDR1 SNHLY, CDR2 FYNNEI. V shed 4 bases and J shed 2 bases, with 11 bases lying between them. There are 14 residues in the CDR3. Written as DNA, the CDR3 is TGTGCCAGCAGTGCGGAGGGGGGACAAGAGACCCAGTACTTC. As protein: CASSAEGGQETQYF. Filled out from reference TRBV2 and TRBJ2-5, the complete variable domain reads EPEVTQTPSHQVTQMGQEVILRCVPISNHLYFYWYRQILGQKVEFLVSFYNNEISEKSEIFDDQFSVERPDGSNFTLKIRSTKLEDSAMYFCASSAEGGQETQYFGPGTRLLVL.

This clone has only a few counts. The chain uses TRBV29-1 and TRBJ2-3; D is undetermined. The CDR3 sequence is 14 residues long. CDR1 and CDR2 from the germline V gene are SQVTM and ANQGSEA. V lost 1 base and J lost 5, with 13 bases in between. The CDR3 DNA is TGCAGCGTTGAAGGGCAGTGGCTCGGAGATACGCAGTATTTT. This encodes CSVEGQWLGDTQYF.

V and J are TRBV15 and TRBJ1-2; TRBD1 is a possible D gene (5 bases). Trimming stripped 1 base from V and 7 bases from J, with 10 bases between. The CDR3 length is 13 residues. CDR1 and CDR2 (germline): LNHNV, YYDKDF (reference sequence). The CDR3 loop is CATSRAGAGGYTF. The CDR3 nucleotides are TGTGCCACCAGCAGAGCCGGGGCCGGTGGCTACACCTTC. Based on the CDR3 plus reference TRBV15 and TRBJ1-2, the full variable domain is DAMVIQNPRYQVTQFGKPVTLSCSQTLNHNVMYWYQQKSSQAPKLLFHYYDKDFNNEADTPDNFQSRRPNTSFCFLDIRSPGLGDTAMYLCATSRAGAGGYTFGSGTRLTVV.

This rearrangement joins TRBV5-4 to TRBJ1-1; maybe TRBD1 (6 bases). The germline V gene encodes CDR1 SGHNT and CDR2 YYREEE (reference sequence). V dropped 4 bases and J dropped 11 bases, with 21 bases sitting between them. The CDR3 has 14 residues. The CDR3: CASSPTREGVRAFF. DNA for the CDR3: TGTGCCAGCAGCCCTACACGGGAGGGGGTCAGGGCTTTCTTT.

The CDR3 is CASSRGSLGANVLTF. DNA for the CDR3: TGTGCCAGCAGCCGCGGGAGCCTGGGGGCCAACGTCCTGACTTTC. This chain connects TRBV27 to TRBJ2-6; 7 positions agree with TRBD2. This CDR3 has 15 residues. From germline, CDR1 is MNHEY and CDR2 SMNVEV (reference sequence). J gave up 4 bases and V 6 bases, and 6 bases lay outside the gene matches.

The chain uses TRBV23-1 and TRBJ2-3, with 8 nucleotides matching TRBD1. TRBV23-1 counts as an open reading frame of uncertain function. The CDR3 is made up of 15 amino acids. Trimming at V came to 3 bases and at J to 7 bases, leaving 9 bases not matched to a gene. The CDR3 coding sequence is TGCGCCAGCAGTCAGGCGGAAGACAGGGGCCATACGCAGTATTTT. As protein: CASSQAEDRGHTQYF.

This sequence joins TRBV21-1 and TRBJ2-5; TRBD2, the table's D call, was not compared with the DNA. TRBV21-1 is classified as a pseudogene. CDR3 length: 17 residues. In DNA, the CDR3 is TGTGCCAGCAGCAAGTCCTGGACTAGCGGGACGCAAGAGACCCAGTACTTC. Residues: CASSKSWTSGTQETQYF.

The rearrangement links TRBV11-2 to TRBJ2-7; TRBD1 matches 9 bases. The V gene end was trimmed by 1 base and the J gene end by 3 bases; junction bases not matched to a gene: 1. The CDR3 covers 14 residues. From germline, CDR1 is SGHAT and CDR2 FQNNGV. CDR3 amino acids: CASSLGTGVYEQYF. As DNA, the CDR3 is TGTGCCAGCAGCTTAGGGACAGGGGTCTACGAGCAGTACTTC.

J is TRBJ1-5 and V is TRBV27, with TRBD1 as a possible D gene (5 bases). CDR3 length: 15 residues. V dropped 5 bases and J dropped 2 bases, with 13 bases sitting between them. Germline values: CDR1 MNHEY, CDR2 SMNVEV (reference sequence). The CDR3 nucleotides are TGTGCCAGCAGTCCGGGGCGGGCTGGCAATCAGCCCCAGCATTTT. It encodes CASSPGRAGNQPQHF.

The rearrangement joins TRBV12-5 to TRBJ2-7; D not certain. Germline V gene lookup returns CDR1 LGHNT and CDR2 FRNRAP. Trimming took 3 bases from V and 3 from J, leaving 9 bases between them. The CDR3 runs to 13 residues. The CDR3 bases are TGTGCTAGTGGTTTAGAGATACACTACGAGCAGTACTTC. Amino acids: CASGLEIHYEQYF.

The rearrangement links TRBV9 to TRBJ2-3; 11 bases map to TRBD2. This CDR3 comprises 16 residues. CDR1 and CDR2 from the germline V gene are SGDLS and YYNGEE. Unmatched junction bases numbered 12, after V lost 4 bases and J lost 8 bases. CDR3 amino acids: CASSHGSGGAQSTQYF. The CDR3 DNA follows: TGTGCCAGCAGCCACGGTAGCGGGGGGGCACAGAGTACGCAGTATTTT.

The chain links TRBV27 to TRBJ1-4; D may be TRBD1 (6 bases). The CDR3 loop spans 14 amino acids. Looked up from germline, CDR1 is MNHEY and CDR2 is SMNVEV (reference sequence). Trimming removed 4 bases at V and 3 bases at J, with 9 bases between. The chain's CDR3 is CASSWGGPNEKLFF. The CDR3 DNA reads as TGTGCCAGCAGTTGGGGGGGGCCTAATGAAAAACTGTTTTTT.

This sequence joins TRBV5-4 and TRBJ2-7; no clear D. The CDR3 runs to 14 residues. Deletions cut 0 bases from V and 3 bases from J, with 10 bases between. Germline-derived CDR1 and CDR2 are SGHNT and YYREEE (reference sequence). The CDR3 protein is CASSLAQDYYEQYF. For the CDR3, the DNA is TGTGCCAGCAGCTTGGCGCAGGATTACTACGAGCAGTACTTC.

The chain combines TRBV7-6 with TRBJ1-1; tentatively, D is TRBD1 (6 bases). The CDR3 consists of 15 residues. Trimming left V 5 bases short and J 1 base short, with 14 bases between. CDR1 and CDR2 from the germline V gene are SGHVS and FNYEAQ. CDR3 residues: CASSHRQAANTEAFF. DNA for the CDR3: TGTGCCAGCAGCCATAGACAGGCGGCGAACACTGAAGCTTTCTTT. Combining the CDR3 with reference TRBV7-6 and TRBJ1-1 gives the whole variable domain GAGVSQSPRYKVTKRGQDVALRCDPISGHVSLYWYRQALGQGPEFLTYFNYEAQQDKSGLPNDRFSAERPEGSISTLTIQRTEQRDSAMYRCASSHRQAANTEAFFGQGTRLTVV.